The rows below give T cell receptor beta chains drawn from one sample of a study of regulatory T cells in long-lasting Graves disease. TCRdb independently ran MiXCR on the multiplex PCR reads; one entry per CDR3 protein. Of 400,000 to 450,000 distinct CDR3 sequences in the sample, roughly a quarter were seen once. This material consisted of peripheral blood mononuclear cells (PBMCs), taken when the disease was refractory, from a patient treated with antithyroid drugs. The receptors come from a female donor with Graves disease. Both conserved end residues are part of each CDR3. A D gene is named only where the DNA matches it firmly. Not every row has a clone size; where given, it reads once, few, many or a size class.

TRBV27	.	.	TRBJ1-3	TGTGCCAGCAGTTTATCGGTGAGCTCTGGAAACACCATATATTTT	CASSLSVSSGNTIYF
TRBV2	TRBD2	many	TRBJ2-5	TGTGCCAGCAGTGAAGCGAGGGGATCCTGGACTAGCGGGACACCACCCCAAGAGACCCAGTACTTC	CASSEARGSWTSGTPPQETQYF
TRBV24-1	TRBD1	many	TRBJ1-2	TGTGCCACCTTGGGACAGATCTATGGCTACACCTTC	CATLGQIYGYTF
TRBV11-2	TRBD1	once	TRBJ1-3	TGTGCCAGCAGCTTAGTCCCGACAGGGAGCTCTGGAAACACCATATATTTT	CASSLVPTGSSGNTIYF
TRBV7-9	.	.	TRBJ1-1	TGTGCCAGCAGCATACAGGGAGGCGGCACTGAAGCTTTCTTT	CASSIQGGGTEAFF
TRBV12-3/TRBV12-4	.	.	TRBJ1-1	TGTGCCAGCAGACGGGACCTAAACACTGAAGCTTTCTTT	CASRRDLNTEAFF
TRBV5-1	.	.	TRBJ2-1	TGCGCCAGCAGCTTGGCTGTGAACTCCTACAATGAGCAGTTCTTC	CASSLAVNSYNEQFF
TRBV3-1	.	.	TRBJ2-5	TGTGCCAGCAGTTGGACTGGAAGAGAGACCCAGTACTTC	CASSWTGRETQYF
TRBV29-1	.	.	TRBJ2-2	TGCAGCGTTGAAGTGGGTGGCGAACCCGGGGAGCTGTTTTTT	CSVEVGGEPGELFF
TRBV2	.	many	TRBJ1-1	TGTGCCAGCAGTGCAAAGAAAGCTTTCTTT	CASSAKKAFF
TRBV7-3	TRBD1	.	TRBJ2-2	TGTGCCAGCAGCGAAACGACAGGGGTTACCGGGGAGCTGTTTTTT	CASSETTGVTGELFF
TRBV12-3/TRBV12-4	.	.	TRBJ1-5	TGTGCCATCAGTCCAGGGAACAATCAGCCCCAGCATTTT	CAISPGNNQPQHF
TRBV3-1	TRBD2	.	TRBJ2-4	TGTGCCAGCAGCCAAGTATGGGCTAGCGGGAGTTTCTTGAACATTCAGTACTTC	CASSQVWASGSFLNIQYF
TRBV20-1	.	many	TRBJ1-2	TGCAGTGCTAGAGATACAGTGGGCAGGGTCAGTGGCTACACCTTC	CSARDTVGRVSGYTF
TRBV7-2	TRBD2	.	TRBJ2-1	TGTGCCAGCAGCTGGGGGGTAGCGGGAGGAGGGAATGAGCAGTTCTTC	CASSWGVAGGGNEQFF
TRBV12-3/TRBV12-4	.	many	TRBJ2-7	TGTGCCAGCAGTTTCGAGGTGCGCTACGAGCAGTACTTC	CASSFEVRYEQYF
TRBV5-1	.	.	TRBJ2-7	TGCGCCAGCAGCCCCAGGGACGAAGCCTACGAGCAGTACTTC	CASSPRDEAYEQYF
TRBV6-1	TRBD2	many	TRBJ2-1	TGTGCCAGCAGACAAGGACTAGCGTACAATGAGCAGTTCTTC	CASRQGLAYNEQFF
TRBV10-3	.	.	TRBJ1-5	TGTGCCATCAGTGACAACAGTGTAGCGGATCAGCCCCAGCATTTT	CAISDNSVADQPQHF
TRBV30	.	.	TRBJ1-1	TGTGCCTGGACTACCTCCAACACTGAAGCTTTCTTT	CAWTTSNTEAFF
TRBV15	.	.	TRBJ2-4	TGTGCCACCAGCTCTCACCGAAAACAGGGTTTTGCCAAAAACATTCAGTACTTC	CATSSHRKQGFAKNIQYF
TRBV7-2	TRBD2	.	TRBJ2-7	TGTGCCAGCAGTCGAGCTTCTAGCGGGAGGTTTGGCTACGAGCAGTACTTC	CASSRASSGRFGYEQYF
TRBV10-3	TRBD1	once	TRBJ1-5	TGTGCCTTCAGCCGCGGACAGGGGGCCGCTCAGCCCCAGCATTTT	CAFSRGQGAAQPQHF
TRBV7-2	.	.	TRBJ1-5	TGTGCCAGCACCTCAACAGGGAGTTCCAATCAGCCCCAGCATTTT	CASTSTGSSNQPQHF
TRBV7-9	TRBD1	few	TRBJ1-2	TGTGCCAGCAGCCACCCAGCGGGACAGGGGGCGCGGAACTATGGCTACACCTTC	CASSHPAGQGARNYGYTF
TRBV30	TRBD2	.	TRBJ2-2	TGTGCCTGGGGACTAGCGGGAGGGCCGGACACCGGGGAGCTGTTTTTT	CAWGLAGGPDTGELFF
TRBV20-1	.	many	TRBJ2-5	TGCAGTGCTAGAGATGGCCGCAGGGTGGAGAAAGAGACCCAGTACTTC	CSARDGRRVEKETQYF
TRBV5-1	TRBD1	few	TRBJ2-7	TGCGCCAGCAGCTCTAACCGCGGACAGGGACGATACGAGCAGTACTTC	CASSSNRGQGRYEQYF
TRBV19	TRBD2	.	TRBJ2-7	TGTGCCAGTCGTAGGACTAGCGGGAGAGAGCAGTACTTC	CASRRTSGREQYF
TRBV7-2	TRBD2	.	TRBJ2-3	TGTGCCAGCAGCTTAGCGGGGCGGGAGTCAGATACGCAGTATTTT	CASSLAGRESDTQYF
TRBV7-2	.	.	TRBJ2-7	TGTGCCAGCAGCTTATTTGTAGCGGCAAGCTCCTACGAGCAGTACTTC	CASSLFVAASSYEQYF
TRBV7-9	.	.	TRBJ1-1	TGTGCCAGCATCCAGGACAGAATGAACACTGAAGCTTTCTTT	CASIQDRMNTEAFF
TRBV28	.	many	TRBJ2-5	TGTGCCAGCGACACGGGGACAGAGACCCAGTACTTC	CASDTGTETQYF
TRBV6-5	.	few	TRBJ2-2	TGTGCCAGCAGTTACTCATCCGGAGCTCTAACGAACACCGGGGAGCTGTTTTTT	CASSYSSGALTNTGELFF
TRBV19	TRBD1	.	TRBJ2-7	TGTGCCAGTAGTATAACCGCAACGGGACAGTACGAGCAGTACTTC	CASSITATGQYEQYF
TRBV6-5	.	few	TRBJ1-4	TGTGCCAGCAGTTACTCTTCGGGGAGAGGAGCAACTAATGAAAAACTGTTTTTT	CASSYSSGRGATNEKLFF
TRBV6-5	.	many	TRBJ1-2	TGTGCCAGCAGTTATCAGGGGACTAACTATGGCTACACCTTC	CASSYQGTNYGYTF
TRBV20-1	TRBD1	many	TRBJ1-5	TGCAGTGTTTGGCAGGGGGCTGGTCAGCCCCAGCATTTT	CSVWQGAGQPQHF
TRBV6-1	.	.	TRBJ1-1	TGTGCCAGCATTCAGGGCGCGGGCACTGAAGCTTTCTTT	CASIQGAGTEAFF
TRBV5-4	.	once	TRBJ1-2	TGTGCCAGCAGCTTGGACAGGGCTACCTATGGCTACACCTTC	CASSLDRATYGYTF
TRBV12-3/TRBV12-4	.	many	TRBJ2-7	TGTGCCAGCAGTTTAAGTCCCGGGCAGCCCGAGCAGTACTTC	CASSLSPGQPEQYF
TRBV30	.	few	TRBJ1-5	TGTGCCTGGAGTGTACACGGGGAGACTCAGCCCCAGCATTTT	CAWSVHGETQPQHF
TRBV5-6	TRBD1	.	TRBJ1-1	TGTGCCAGCAGCTGGACAGGGGGCGCGACTGAAGCTTTCTTT	CASSWTGGATEAFF